This TCR beta chain was captured in a study of T cells in Graves' hyperthyroidism and ophthalmopathy. Notes on the study in general: It was a median 6.5 months before onset that the model predicted ophthalmopathy.

V shed 3 bases and J 4 bases; nucleotides not matched to a gene: 11. CDR1 is SGHAT, CDR2 FQNNGV, per germline. The CDR3 sequence is 16 residues long. TCR beta CDR3 regions were amplified from RNA transcripts. The primer set for the first-round RT-PCR of the TCR CDR3 was HTBI. TCRdb re-called the multiplex PCR reads with MiXCR, one entry per CDR3 protein. The repertoire includes over 450,000 distinct CDR3 sequences, 13% to 15% of them detected once, and less than 20% sits in the top ten. Many counts were recorded for this clonotype. Its specificity is not known. The chain carries TRBV11-2 and TRBJ1-2, with 7 bases aligning to TRBD1. This clonotype was sampled from a woman between 18 and 29 years old with Graves' hyperthyroidism. The sequenced sample consisted of blood. The CDR3 is CASSFFSGRGFYGYTF. DNA of the CDR3: TGTGCCAGCAGCTTTTTTAGCGGCAGGGGGTTCTATGGCTACACCTTC.